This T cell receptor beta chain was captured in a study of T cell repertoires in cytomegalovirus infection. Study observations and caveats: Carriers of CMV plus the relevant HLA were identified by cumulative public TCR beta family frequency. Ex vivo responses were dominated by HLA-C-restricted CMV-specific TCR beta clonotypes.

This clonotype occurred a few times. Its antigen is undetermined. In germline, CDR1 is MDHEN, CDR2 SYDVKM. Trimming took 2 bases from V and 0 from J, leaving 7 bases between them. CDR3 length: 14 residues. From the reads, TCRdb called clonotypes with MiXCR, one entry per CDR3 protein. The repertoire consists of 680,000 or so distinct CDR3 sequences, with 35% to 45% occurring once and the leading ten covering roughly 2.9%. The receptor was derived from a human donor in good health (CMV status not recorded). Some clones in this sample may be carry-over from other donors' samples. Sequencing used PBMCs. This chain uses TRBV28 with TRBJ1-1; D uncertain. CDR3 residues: CASSLNGLNTEAFF. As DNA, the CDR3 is TGTGCCAGCAGTTTAAATGGGTTGAACACTGAAGCTTTCTTT. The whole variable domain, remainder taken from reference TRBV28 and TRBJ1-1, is DVKVTQSSRYLVKRTGEKVFLECVQDMDHENMFWYRQDPGLGLRLIYFSYDVKMKEKGDIPEGYSVSREKKERFSLILESASTNQTSMYLCASSLNGLNTEAFFGQGTRLTVV.